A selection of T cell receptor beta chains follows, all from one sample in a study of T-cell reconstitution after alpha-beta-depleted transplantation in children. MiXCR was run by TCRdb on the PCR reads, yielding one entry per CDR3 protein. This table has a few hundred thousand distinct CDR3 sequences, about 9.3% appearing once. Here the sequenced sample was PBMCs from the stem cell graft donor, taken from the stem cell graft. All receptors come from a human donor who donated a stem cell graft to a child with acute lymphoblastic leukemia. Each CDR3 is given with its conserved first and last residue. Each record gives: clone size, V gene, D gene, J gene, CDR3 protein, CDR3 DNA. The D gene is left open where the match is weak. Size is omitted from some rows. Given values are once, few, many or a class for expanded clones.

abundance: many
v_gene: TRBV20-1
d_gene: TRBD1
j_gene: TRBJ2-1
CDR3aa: CSARDPGQGRPF
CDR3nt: TGCAGTGCTAGAGACCCGGGACAGGGGAGACCCTTC

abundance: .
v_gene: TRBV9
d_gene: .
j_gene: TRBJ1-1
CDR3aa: CASSPWRGGTEAFF
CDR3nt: TGTGCCAGCAGCCCCTGGCGGGGGGGGACTGAAGCTTTCTTT

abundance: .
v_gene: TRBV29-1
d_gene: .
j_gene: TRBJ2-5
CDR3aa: CSVEVWTWAPQYF
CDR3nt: TGCAGCGTTGAAGTCTGGACATGGGCCCCTCAGTACTTC

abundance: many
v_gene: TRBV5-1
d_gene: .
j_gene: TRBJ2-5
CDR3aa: CASSLVQETQYF
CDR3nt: TGCGCCAGCAGCTTGGTCCAAGAGACCCAGTACTTC

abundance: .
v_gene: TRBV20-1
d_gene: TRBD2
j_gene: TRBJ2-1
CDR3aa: CSARTSGVSYNEQFF
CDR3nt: TGCAGTGCGCGTACTAGCGGCGTCTCCTACAATGAGCAGTTCTTC

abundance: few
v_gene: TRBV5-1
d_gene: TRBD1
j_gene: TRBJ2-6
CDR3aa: CASSLSGGTTGANVLTF
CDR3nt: TGCGCCAGCAGCTTGTCAGGGGGCACGACTGGGGCCAACGTCCTGACTTTC

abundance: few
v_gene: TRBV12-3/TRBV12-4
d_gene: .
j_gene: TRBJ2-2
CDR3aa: CASSTRVTGELFF
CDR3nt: TGTGCCAGCAGTACCAGGGTAACCGGGGAGCTGTTTTTT

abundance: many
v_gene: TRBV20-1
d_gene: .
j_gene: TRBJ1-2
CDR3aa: CSARDLGENYGYTF
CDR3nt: TGCAGTGCTAGAGATTTAGGGGAGAACTATGGCTACACCTTC

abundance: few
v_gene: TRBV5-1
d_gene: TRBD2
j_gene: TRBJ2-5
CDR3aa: CASSLALAGGPEETQYF
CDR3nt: TGCGCCAGCAGCTTGGCCCTAGCGGGAGGGCCGGAAGAGACCCAGTACTTC

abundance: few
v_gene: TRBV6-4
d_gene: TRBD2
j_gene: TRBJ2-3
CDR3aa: CASSDGEGSTDTQYF
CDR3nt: TGTGCCAGCAGTGACGGGGAGGGATCGACAGATACGCAGTATTTT

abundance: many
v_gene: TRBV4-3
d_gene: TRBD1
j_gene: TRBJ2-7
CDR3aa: CASSQDADRGDGSSYEQYF
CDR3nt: TGCGCCAGCAGCCAAGATGCGGACAGGGGGGACGGGAGTTCGTACGAGCAGTACTTC

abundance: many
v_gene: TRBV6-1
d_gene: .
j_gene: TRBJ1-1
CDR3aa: CASREREGMWTEAFF
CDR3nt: TGTGCCAGCAGAGAACGTGAGGGCATGTGGACTGAAGCTTTCTTT

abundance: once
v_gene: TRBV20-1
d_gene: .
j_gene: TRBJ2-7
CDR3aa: CSAETGISSYEQYF
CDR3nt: TGCAGTGCCGAGACCGGGATTAGCTCCTACGAGCAGTACTTC

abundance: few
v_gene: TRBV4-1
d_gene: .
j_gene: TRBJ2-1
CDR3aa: CASSQGGQLAGDEQFF
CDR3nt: TGCGCCAGCAGCCAAGGGGGGCAACTAGCTGGGGATGAGCAGTTCTTC

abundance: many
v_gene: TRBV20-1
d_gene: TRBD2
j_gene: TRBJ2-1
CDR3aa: CSAGRALSNEQFF
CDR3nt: TGCAGTGCCGGGAGGGCCTTATCGAATGAGCAGTTCTTC

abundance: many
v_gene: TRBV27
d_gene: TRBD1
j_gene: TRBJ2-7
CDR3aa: CASSYRTGGYEQYF
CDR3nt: TGTGCCAGCAGTTATAGGACAGGGGGTTACGAGCAGTACTTC

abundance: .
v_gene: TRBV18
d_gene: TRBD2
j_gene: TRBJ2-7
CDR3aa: CASSPPIFSGRSYEQYF
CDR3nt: TGTGCCAGCTCACCACCAATATTCAGCGGGAGGTCCTACGAGCAGTACTTC

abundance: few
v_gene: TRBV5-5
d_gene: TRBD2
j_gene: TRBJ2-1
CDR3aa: CASSSLTSGSAYNEQFF
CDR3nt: TGTGCCAGCAGCTCTTTGACTAGCGGGAGCGCCTACAATGAGCAGTTCTTC

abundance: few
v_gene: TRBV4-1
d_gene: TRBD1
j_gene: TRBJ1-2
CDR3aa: CASSQLDRGLYGYTF
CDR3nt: TGCGCCAGCAGCCAACTGGACAGGGGGTTGTATGGCTACACCTTC

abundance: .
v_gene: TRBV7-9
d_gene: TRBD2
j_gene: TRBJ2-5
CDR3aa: CASRLIAGETQYF
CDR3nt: TGTGCCAGCAGACTCATAGCGGGAGAGACCCAGTACTTC

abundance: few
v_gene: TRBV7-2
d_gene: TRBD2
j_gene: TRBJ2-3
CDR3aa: CASSPTSGILTDTQYF
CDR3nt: TGTGCCAGCAGCCCGACTAGCGGGATTCTCACAGATACGCAGTATTTT

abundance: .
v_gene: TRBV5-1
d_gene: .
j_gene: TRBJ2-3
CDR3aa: CASSLAGTAFDTQYF
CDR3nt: TGCGCCAGCAGCTTGGCCGGGACCGCGTTCGATACGCAGTATTTT

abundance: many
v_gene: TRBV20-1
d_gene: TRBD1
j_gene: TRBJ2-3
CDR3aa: CSARRDRGRDTQYF
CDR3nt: TGCAGTGCTAGAAGGGACAGGGGTAGGGATACGCAGTATTTT

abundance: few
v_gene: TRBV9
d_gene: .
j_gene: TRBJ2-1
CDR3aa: CASSVAGSRTWPNEQFF
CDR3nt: TGTGCCAGCAGCGTAGCGGGCTCCCGTACGTGGCCAAATGAGCAGTTCTTC

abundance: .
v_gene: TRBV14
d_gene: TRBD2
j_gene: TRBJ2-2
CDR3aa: CASSHFGGGSPTGELFF
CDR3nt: TGTGCCAGCAGCCATTTCGGTGGCGGGAGTCCTACCGGGGAGCTGTTTTTT

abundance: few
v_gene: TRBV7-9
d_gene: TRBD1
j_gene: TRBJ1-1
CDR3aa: CASTSPGQGVVEAFF
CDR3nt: TGTGCCAGCACCTCGCCGGGACAGGGGGTCGTTGAAGCTTTCTTT

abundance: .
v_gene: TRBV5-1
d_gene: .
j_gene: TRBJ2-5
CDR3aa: CASSLGPTGNQERQYF
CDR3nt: TGCGCCAGCAGCTTGGGTCCGACAGGTAACCAAGAGAGGCAGTACTTC

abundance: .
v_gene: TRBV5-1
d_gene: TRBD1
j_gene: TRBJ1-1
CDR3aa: CASSLGTGIPNTEAFF
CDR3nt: TGCGCCAGCAGCCTCGGGACAGGGATTCCTAACACTGAAGCTTTCTTT

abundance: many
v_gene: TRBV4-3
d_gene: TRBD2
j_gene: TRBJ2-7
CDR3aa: CASSQDRGLAGGKYEQYF
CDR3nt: TGCGCCAGCAGCCAAGATCGAGGGCTAGCGGGAGGTAAATACGAGCAGTACTTC

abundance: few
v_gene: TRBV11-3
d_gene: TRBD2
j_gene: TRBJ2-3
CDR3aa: CASSSYPLLAGVGAGTDTQYF
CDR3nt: TGTGCCAGCAGCTCCTACCCCCTACTAGCGGGAGTGGGGGCGGGCACAGATACGCAGTATTTT

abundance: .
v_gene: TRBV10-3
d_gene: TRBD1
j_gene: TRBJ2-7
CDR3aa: CAISGDRGLYEQYF
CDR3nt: TGTGCCATCAGTGGGGACAGGGGGCTCTACGAGCAGTACTTC

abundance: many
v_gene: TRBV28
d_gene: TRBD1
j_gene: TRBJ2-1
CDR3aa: CASSFQGARGNEQFF
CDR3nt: TGTGCCAGCAGTTTCCAGGGGGCCAGGGGCAATGAGCAGTTCTTC

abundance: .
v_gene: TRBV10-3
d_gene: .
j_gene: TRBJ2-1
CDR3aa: CAISGRQELYNEQFF
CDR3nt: TGTGCCATCAGTGGGCGCCAAGAGCTCTACAATGAGCAGTTCTTC

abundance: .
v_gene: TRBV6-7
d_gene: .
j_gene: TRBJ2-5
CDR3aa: CASYSRGLWPQETQYF
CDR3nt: TGTGCCAGCTACTCTAGAGGGCTGTGGCCGCAAGAGACCCAGTACTTC

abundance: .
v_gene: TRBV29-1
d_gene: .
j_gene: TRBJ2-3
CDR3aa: CSVAEGTDTQYF
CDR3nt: TGCAGCGTTGCCGAGGGGACAGATACGCAGTATTTT

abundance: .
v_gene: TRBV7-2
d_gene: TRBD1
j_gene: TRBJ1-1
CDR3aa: CASSHGQAWTEAFF
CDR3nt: TGTGCCAGCAGCCACGGACAGGCTTGGACTGAAGCTTTCTTT

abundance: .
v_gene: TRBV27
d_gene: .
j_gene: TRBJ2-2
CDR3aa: CASSPGQTNTGELFF
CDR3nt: TGTGCCAGCAGTCCTGGACAGACGAACACCGGGGAGCTGTTTTTT

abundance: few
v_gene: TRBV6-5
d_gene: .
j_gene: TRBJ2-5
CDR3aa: CASSYSQGVEETQYF
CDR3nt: TGTGCCAGCAGTTACTCCCAGGGAGTAGAAGAGACCCAGTACTTC

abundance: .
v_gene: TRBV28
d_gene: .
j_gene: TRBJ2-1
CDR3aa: CASSFPRDAGRRYNEQFF
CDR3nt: TGTGCCAGCAGTTTCCCCCGGGACGCAGGTAGGAGATACAATGAGCAGTTCTTC

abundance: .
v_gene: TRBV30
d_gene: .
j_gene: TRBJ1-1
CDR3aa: CAWSVDAEAFF
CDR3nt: TGTGCCTGGAGTGTAGACGCTGAAGCTTTCTTT

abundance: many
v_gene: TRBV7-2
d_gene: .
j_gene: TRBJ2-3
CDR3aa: CASSLVGGRTDTQYF
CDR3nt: TGTGCCAGCAGCTTAGTGGGGGGCCGCACAGATACGCAGTATTTT

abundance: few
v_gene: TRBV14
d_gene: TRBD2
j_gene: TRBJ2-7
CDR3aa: CASSRTGTSFHEQYF
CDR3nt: TGTGCCAGCAGCCGAACAGGGACTAGTTTCCACGAGCAGTACTTC

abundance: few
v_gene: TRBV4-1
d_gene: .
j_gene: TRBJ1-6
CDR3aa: CASSPKGNSPLHF
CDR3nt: TGCGCCAGCAGCCCTAAGGGAAATTCACCCCTCCACTTT

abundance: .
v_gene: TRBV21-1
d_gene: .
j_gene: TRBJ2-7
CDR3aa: CASSNHDGTGRWRYYEQYF
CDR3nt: TGTGCCAGCAGCAACCACGACGGGACAGGGAGATGGAGGTACTACGAGCAGTACTTC

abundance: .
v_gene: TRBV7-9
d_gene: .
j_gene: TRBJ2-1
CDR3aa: CASSPRQAEEQFF
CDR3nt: TGTGCCAGCAGCCCGCGACAAGCCGAGGAGCAGTTCTTC

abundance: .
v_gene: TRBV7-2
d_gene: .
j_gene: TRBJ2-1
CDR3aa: CASSPGAPAEQFF
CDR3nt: TGTGCCAGCAGCCCAGGGGCTCCCGCAGAGCAGTTCTTC

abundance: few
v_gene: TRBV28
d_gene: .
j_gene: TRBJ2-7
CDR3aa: CASTHGTSTYEQYF
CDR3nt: TGTGCCAGCACCCACGGGACAAGTACCTACGAGCAGTACTTC

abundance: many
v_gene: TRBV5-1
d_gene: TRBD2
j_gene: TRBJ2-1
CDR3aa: CASSQGLAGAYNEQFF
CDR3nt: TGCGCCAGCAGCCAGGGACTAGCGGGGGCCTACAATGAGCAGTTCTTC

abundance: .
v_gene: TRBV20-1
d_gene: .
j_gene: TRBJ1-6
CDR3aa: CSVHSLGEYQNSPLHF
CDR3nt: TGCAGTGTCCATTCCCTCGGGGAGTACCAGAATTCACCCCTCCACTTT

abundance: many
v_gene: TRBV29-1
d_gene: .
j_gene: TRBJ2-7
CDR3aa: CSVASLRGARSGEQYF
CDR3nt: TGCAGCGTCGCCAGCCTCAGGGGAGCCCGTTCAGGCGAGCAGTACTTC

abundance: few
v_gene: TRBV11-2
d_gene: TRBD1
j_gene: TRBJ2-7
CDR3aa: CASSADRVGSWQYF
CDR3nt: TGTGCCAGCAGCGCCGACAGGGTGGGGAGTTGGCAGTACTTC

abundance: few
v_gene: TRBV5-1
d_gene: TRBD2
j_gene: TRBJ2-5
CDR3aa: CASRSLAGETETQYF
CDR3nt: TGCGCCAGCAGAAGCCTAGCGGGAGAAACAGAGACCCAGTACTTC

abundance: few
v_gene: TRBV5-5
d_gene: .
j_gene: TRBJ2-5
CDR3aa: CASSLGHMGETQYF
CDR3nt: TGTGCCAGCAGCTTGGGACACATGGGAGAGACCCAGTACTTC

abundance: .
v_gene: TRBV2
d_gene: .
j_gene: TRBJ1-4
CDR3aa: CASSRQTSEGKLFF
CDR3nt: TGTGCCAGCAGTAGACAGACTTCGGAAGGAAAACTGTTTTTT

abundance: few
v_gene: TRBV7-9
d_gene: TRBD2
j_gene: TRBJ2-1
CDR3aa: CASSLVTSGTYNEQFF
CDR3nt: TGTGCCAGCAGCTTAGTGACGAGCGGGACTTACAATGAGCAGTTCTTC

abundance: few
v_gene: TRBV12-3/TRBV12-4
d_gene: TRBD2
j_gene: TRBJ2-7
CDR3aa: CASSPAGAGWEQYF
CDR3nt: TGTGCCAGCAGCCCAGCGGGAGCGGGTTGGGAGCAGTACTTC

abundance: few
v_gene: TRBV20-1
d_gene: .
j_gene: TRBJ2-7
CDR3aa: CSARDPGLSSYEQYF
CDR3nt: TGCAGTGCTAGAGACCCCGGACTAAGCTCCTACGAGCAGTACTTC

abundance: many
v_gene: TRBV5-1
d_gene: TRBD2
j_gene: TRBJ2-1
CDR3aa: CASSLGLAGGMDEQFF
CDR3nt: TGCGCCAGCAGCTTGGGACTAGCGGGAGGGATGGATGAGCAGTTCTTC

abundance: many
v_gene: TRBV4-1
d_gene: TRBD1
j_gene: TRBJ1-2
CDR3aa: CASSQGDRHYGYTF
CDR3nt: TGCGCCAGCAGCCAAGGGGACAGACACTATGGCTACACCTTC

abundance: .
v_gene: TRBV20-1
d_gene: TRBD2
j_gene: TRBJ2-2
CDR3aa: CSARVSGSLVGELFF
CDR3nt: TGCAGTGCTAGAGTGAGCGGGAGTCTCGTCGGGGAGCTGTTTTTT